This T cell receptor (beta chain) comes out of a study of CD8 T cells in Susac syndrome. Sequencing of TCR beta drew on CD8+ and CD4+ T cells from blood. Overall study findings and caveats: TCR sequencing and HLA analysis covered a relatively small number of individuals.

RNA totalling roughly 0.45 to 1 ug underwent reverse transcription with random hexamers. TCR beta CDR3 was amplified by immunoSEQ multiplex PCR. This amplification extended across 54 Vbeta and 13 Jbeta segments. MiXCR was run by TCRdb on the immunoSEQ multiplex PCR reads, yielding one entry per CDR3 protein. Of roughly 28,000 distinct CDR3 sequences detected, about 93% appear once; the ten largest clones hold roughly 0.27%. A remark on this clonotype: Its antigen is as yet unknown.

Input material: CD8+ T cells from PBMCs. The receptor comes from a human donor in good health.

The CDR3: CASSSVAGTGGPGYGYTF. CDR3 DNA sequence: TGTGCCAGCAGTTCAGTAGCCGGGACAGGGGGCCCGGGCTATGGCTACACCTTC. The J gene is TRBJ1-2, the V gene TRBV12-3 or TRBV12-4, with 12 positions matching TRBD1. V trimming: 4 bases; J trimming: 4 bases; junction bases outside the gene matches: 13. The CDR3 is made up of 18 amino acids.